The 5 T cell receptor beta chains below were found in one sample sequenced in a study of CD8 T cells in ankylosing spondylitis. From the 5' RACE reads, TCRdb called clonotypes with MiXCR, one entry per CDR3 protein. The table records about 220,000 distinct CDR3 sequences, about 26% of them present only once. The sequenced sample consisted of blood, either unsorted or a sorted T cell fraction (not recorded which). The origin of the receptors is a male donor with ankylosing spondylitis or in good health (not recorded which).

This clonotype came up many times. The chain combines TRBV6-5 with TRBJ2-7; 11 bases agree with TRBD2. Germline V gene sequence: CDR1 MNHEY, CDR2 SVGAGI. CDR3 length equals 17 residues. The V and J ends lost 0 bases and 2 bases, in that order; junction bases with no gene match: 6. The CDR3 spells CASSYSYRLAGTYEQYF. CDR3 DNA sequence: TGTGCCAGCAGTTACTCGTACAGACTAGCGGGAACCTACGAGCAGTACTTC.

J is TRBJ2-2 and V is TRBV20-1; TRBD1 matches 9 bases. The V and J ends lost 6 bases and 4 bases, in that order; junction bases with no gene match: 12. CDR3 length: 16 amino acids. Germline V gives CDR1 DFQATT, CDR2 SNEGSKA (reference sequence). The chain's CDR3 is CSAIRDRDQATGELFF. CDR3 nucleotides: TGCAGTGCCATACGGGACAGGGACCAGGCCACCGGGGAGCTGTTTTTT.

The rearrangement links TRBV11-2 to TRBJ2-1, with D uncertain. CDR1 and CDR2 from the germline V gene are SGHAT and FQNNGV. This CDR3 has 14 amino acids. V lost 8 bases and J 9 bases, leaving 20 bases between the germline ends. Here the CDR3 DNA reads TGTGCCAGCTCCCGGCCGAGCCTAGTATCTGAGCAGTTCTTC. Translating gives CASSRPSLVSEQFF.

This clonotype appeared a few times. This sequence joins TRBV20-1 and TRBJ1-4; no clear D gene. The CDR3 is 13 residues long. Germline lookup yields CDR1 DFQATT and CDR2 SNEGSKA (reference sequence). V lost 6 bases and J 7 bases, leaving 15 bases between the germline ends. In DNA form, the CDR3 reads TGCAGTGCCACCGGTGGGGTCGGTGAAAAACTGTTTTTT. Translated: CSATGGVGEKLFF.

This clonotype was seen a few times. The rearrangement links TRBV12-3 or TRBV12-4 to TRBJ1-3, with a weak D call TRBD1 (6 bases). There are 14 residues in the CDR3. Trimming cost V 2 bases and J 2 bases, with 7 bases left between them. CDR3 nucleotides: TGTGCCAGCAGTTTAAGGGGGACTGGAAACACCATATATTTT. Its protein product is CASSLRGTGNTIYF.